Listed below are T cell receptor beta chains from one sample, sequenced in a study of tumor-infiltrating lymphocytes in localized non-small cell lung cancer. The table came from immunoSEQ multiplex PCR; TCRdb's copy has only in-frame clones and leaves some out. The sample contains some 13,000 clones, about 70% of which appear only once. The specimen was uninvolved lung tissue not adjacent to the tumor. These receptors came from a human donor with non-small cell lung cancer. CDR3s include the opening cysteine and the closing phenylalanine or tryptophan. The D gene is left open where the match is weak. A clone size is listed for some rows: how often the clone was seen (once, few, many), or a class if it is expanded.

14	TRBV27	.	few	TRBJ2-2	CASSLGGRTGELFF	TGTGCCAGCAGTTTAGGGGGTAGAACCGGGGAGCTGTTTTTT
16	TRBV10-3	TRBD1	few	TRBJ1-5	CAISAQGAWGNQPQHF	TGTGCCATCAGTGCGCAGGGGGCTTGGGGCAATCAGCCCCAGCATTTT
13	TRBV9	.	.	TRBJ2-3	CASSGMFTDTQYF	TGTGCCAGCAGTGGAATGTTCACAGATACGCAGTATTTT
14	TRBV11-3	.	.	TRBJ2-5	CASSLDGTRETQYF	TGTGCCAGCAGCTTGGACGGGACGAGGGAGACCCAGTACTTC
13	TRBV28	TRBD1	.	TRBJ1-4	CASRSDRAEKLFF	TGTGCCAGCAGGTCCGACAGGGCAGAAAAACTGTTTTTT
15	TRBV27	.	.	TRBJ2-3	CASSFGGASTDTQYF	TGTGCCAGCAGTTTCGGCGGGGCAAGCACAGATACGCAGTATTTT
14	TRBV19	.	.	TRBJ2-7	CASSISSSSYEQYF	TGTGCCAGTAGTATTTCAAGTAGCTCCTACGAGCAGTACTTC
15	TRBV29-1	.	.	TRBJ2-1	CSVESIRSSYNEQFF	TGCAGCGTTGAATCAATCAGGAGCTCCTACAATGAGCAGTTCTTC
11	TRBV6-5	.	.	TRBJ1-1	CASSQGTEAFF	TGTGCCAGCAGTCAGGGCACTGAAGCTTTCTTT
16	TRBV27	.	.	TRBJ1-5	CASSPQRQISNQPQHF	TGTGCCAGCAGTCCACAAAGACAGATCAGCAATCAGCCCCAGCATTTT
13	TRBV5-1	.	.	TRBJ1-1	CASSPGMNTEAFF	TGCGCCAGCAGCCCGGGGATGAACACTGAAGCTTTCTTT
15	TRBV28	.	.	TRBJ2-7	CASSLPGTDVGQQYF	TGTGCCAGCAGTTTGCCCGGGACCGATGTTGGTCAGCAGTACTTC
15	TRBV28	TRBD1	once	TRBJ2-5	CASSLTGQGGETQYF	TGTGCCAGCAGTTTAACGGGACAGGGTGGGGAGACCCAGTACTTC
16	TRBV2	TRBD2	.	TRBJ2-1	CASKERASGISNEQFF	TGTGCCAGCAAAGAAAGGGCTAGCGGGATTAGCAATGAGCAGTTCTTC
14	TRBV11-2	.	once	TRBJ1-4	CASSFRQSNEKLFF	TGTGCCAGCAGCTTCCGGCAGTCTAATGAAAAACTGTTTTTT
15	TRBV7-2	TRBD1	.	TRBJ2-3	CASRLDRGPTDTQYF	TGTGCCAGCAGATTGGACAGGGGGCCCACAGATACGCAGTATTTT
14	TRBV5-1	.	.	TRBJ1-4	CASSEQATNEKLFF	TGCGCCAGCAGCGAACAAGCAACTAATGAAAAACTGTTTTTT
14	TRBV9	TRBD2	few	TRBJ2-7	CASSKAGGSYEQYF	TGTGCCAGCAGCAAAGCGGGAGGGTCCTACGAGCAGTACTTC
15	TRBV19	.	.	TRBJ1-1	CASSAGVGGYTEAFF	TGTGCCAGTAGTGCCGGAGTGGGCGGTTACACTGAAGCTTTCTTT
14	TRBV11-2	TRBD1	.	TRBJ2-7	CASSQDRGLYEQYF	TGTGCCAGCAGCCAGGACAGGGGGCTGTACGAGCAGTACTTC
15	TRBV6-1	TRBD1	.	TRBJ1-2	CASYRTGGIEYGYTF	TGTGCCAGCTATCGGACAGGGGGCATAGAGTATGGCTACACCTTC
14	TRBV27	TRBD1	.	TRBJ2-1	CASSQGQAHGEQFF	TGTGCCAGCAGTCAGGGACAGGCCCACGGGGAGCAGTTCTTC
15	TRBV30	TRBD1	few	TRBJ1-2	CAWSRYRGQTGDYTF	TGTGCCTGGAGTCGTTACAGGGGGCAAACGGGCGACTACACCTTC
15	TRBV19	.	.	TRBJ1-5	CASSIDVKYNQPQHF	TGTGCCAGTAGTATAGATGTGAAGTACAATCAGCCCCAGCATTTT
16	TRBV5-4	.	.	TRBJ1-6	CASSLQGSRLGSPLHF	TGTGCCAGCAGCTTGCAGGGAAGTCGTTTGGGTTCACCCCTCCACTTT
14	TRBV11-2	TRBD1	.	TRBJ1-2	CASSLVGTGYGYTF	TGTGCCAGCAGCTTAGTTGGGACAGGCTATGGCTACACCTTC
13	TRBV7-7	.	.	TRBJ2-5	CASSLDQAETQYF	TGTGCTAGCAGCTTAGACCAGGCTGAGACCCAGTACTTC
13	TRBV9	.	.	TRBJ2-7	CASSVDMFREQYF	TGTGCCAGCAGCGTAGATATGTTCCGCGAGCAGTACTTC
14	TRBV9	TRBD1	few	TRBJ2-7	CASGTGTGYYEQYF	TGTGCCAGCGGGACCGGGACAGGGTACTACGAGCAGTACTTC
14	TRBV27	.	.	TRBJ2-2	CASSSDTLSGELFF	TGTGCCAGCAGTTCGGACACCCTTTCCGGGGAGCTGTTTTTT
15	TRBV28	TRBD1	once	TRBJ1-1	CASSLGTGGKTEAFF	TGTGCCAGCAGTTTAGGGACAGGGGGCAAGACTGAAGCTTTCTTT
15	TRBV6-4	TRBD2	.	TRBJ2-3	CASSETSGGTDTQYF	TGTGCCAGCAGTGAGACTAGCGGGGGCACAGATACGCAGTATTTT
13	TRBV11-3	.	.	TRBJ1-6	CASSLDPSSPLHF	TGTGCCAGCAGCTTAGATCCTTCGTCGCCCCTCCACTTT
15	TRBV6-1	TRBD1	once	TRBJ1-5	CASSARTGVNQPQHF	TGTGCCAGCAGTGCCCGGACAGGAGTCAATCAGCCCCAGCATTTT
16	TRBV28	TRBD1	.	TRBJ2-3	CASSLSGQGGADTQYF	TGTGCCAGCAGTTTATCGGGACAGGGGGGCGCAGATACGCAGTATTTT
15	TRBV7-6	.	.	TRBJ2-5	CASSPTPRIQETQYF	TGTGCCAGCAGCCCTACCCCAAGAATCCAAGAGACCCAGTACTTC
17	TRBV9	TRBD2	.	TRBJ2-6	CASSSGLAGLGANVLTF	TGTGCCAGCAGCTCGGGACTAGCGGGTCTCGGGGCCAACGTCCTGACTTTC
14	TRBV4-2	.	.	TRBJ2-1	CASSRSSDGMEQFF	TGTGCCAGCAGCCGGTCGAGCGACGGAATGGAGCAGTTCTTC
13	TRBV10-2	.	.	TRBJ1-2	CASSEDRGGGYTF	TGCGCCAGCAGTGAAGACAGAGGCGGTGGCTACACCTTC
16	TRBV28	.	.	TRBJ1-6	CASRSPGGANNSPLHF	TGTGCCAGCAGATCTCCGGGGGGCGCGAATAATTCACCCCTCCACTTT
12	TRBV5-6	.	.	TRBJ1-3	CASSLGRDPGFF	TGTGCCAGCAGCTTGGGCCGGGACCCGGGCTTTTTT
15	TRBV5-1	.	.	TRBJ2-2	CASSPHTTAPGELFF	TGCGCCAGCAGCCCACATACGACTGCACCCGGGGAGCTGTTTTTT
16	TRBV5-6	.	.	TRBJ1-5	CASSSSGRGWGQPQHF	TGTGCCAGCAGCTCGTCAGGTCGGGGGTGGGGTCAGCCCCAGCATTTT
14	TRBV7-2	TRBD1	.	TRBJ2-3	CASSSRTGGDTQYF	TGTGCCAGCAGCTCACGGACAGGTGGAGATACGCAGTATTTT
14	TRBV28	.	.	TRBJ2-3	CASSPPTSTDTQYF	TGTGCCAGCAGTCCCCCTACTAGCACAGATACGCAGTATTTT
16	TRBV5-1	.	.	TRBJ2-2	CASSITGSSNTGELFF	TGCGCCAGCAGCATAACAGGGAGCTCGAACACCGGGGAGCTGTTTTTT
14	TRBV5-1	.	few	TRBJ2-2	CASSLVTNTGELFF	TGCGCCAGCAGCTTGGTCACCAACACCGGGGAGCTGTTTTTT
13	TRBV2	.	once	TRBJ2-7	CASSRQRDYEQYF	TGTGCCAGCAGTAGACAGCGTGACTACGAGCAGTACTTC
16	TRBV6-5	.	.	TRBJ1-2	CASSYSTGERLHGYTF	TGTGCCAGCAGTTACTCGACGGGAGAACGCCTTCATGGCTACACCTTC
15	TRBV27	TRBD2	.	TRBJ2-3	CASSSRGGAGNTQYF	TGTGCCAGCAGTTCCCGCGGGGGGGCAGGGAATACGCAGTATTTT
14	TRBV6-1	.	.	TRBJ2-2	CASTPDIFTGELFF	TGTGCCAGCACTCCGGACATATTCACCGGGGAGCTGTTTTTT
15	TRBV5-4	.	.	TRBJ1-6	CASSLTRGGNSPLHF	TGTGCCAGCAGCTTGACCAGGGGAGGCAATTCACCCCTCCACTTT
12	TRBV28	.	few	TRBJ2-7	CASRLRFRDTFF	TGTGCCAGCAGGCTACGGTTCCGGGACACTTTCTTC